Listed below are T cell receptor beta chains from one sample, sequenced in a study of cytomegalovirus exposure and HLA in healthy donors. Profiled with immunoSEQ multiplex PCR; TCRdb holds only in-frame clones, not every one. The sample carries about 150,000 clones, roughly 83% recorded once. Sequencing was carried out using PBMCs. The receptors derive from a human donor in good health. CDR3s include the opening cysteine and the closing phenylalanine or tryptophan. The order of the fields is J gene, clone size, V gene, CDR3 length, CDR3 protein. Size is stated for part of the rows, as once, few or many counts, or as a class when the clone is expanded.

TRBJ2-7 | . | TRBV6-5 | 14 | CASSYKGGWYEQYF
TRBJ1-3 | . | TRBV5-4 | 15 | CASSSPAGEGNTIYF
TRBJ1-3 | . | TRBV2 | 17 | CASSATSWTATGNTIYF
TRBJ2-3 | . | TRBV30 | 12 | CARGLGTDTQYF
TRBJ1-6 | . | TRBV6-1 | 14 | CASGSRGGNSPLHF
TRBJ2-5 | . | TRBV25-1 | 14 | CASSPLAASAYIDF
TRBJ1-2 | few | TRBV19 | 12 | CASSNRVYGYTF
TRBJ1-4 | . | TRBV25-1 | 15 | CASSEEGRVDEKLFF
TRBJ1-1 | . | TRBV14 | 15 | CASSQEGGYNTEAFF
TRBJ1-3 | few | TRBV19 | 14 | CASKDRNSGNTIYF
TRBJ2-7 | . | TRBV7-6 | 14 | CASSYRQDSGEQYF
TRBJ2-3 | . | TRBV7-3 | 12 | CASSLLGQTQYF
TRBJ1-5 | once | TRBV29-1 | 13 | CSVRTGGDQPQHF
TRBJ1-1 | once | TRBV20-1 | 11 | CSAPQGAEAFF
TRBJ1-4 | . | TRBV5-6 | 16 | CASSLAWGEGSEKLFF
TRBJ2-7 | . | TRBV2 | 14 | CASNDRGGLAEQYF
TRBJ1-4 | once | TRBV6-5 | 15 | CASSYRHDSFEKLFF
TRBJ1-1 | . | TRBV18 | 15 | CASSRTDIMNTEAFF
TRBJ2-7 | . | TRBV11-2 | 13 | CASSPYSSYEQYF
TRBJ2-1 | . | TRBV18 | 13 | CASGTSGYNEQFF
TRBJ1-1 | . | TRBV27 | 13 | CASSLGRGTEAFF
TRBJ2-1 | . | TRBV7-9 | 19 | CASSLRASGAASSYNEQFF
TRBJ1-2 | few | TRBV27 | 14 | CASSPATGKYGYTF
TRBJ1-5 | . | TRBV30 | 14 | CAWSVWQGNQPQHF
TRBJ2-5 | . | TRBV19 | 14 | CASKASGNGETQYF
TRBJ2-1 | once | TRBV5-1 | 18 | CASSSGLAGGGSYNEQFF
TRBJ2-7 | . | TRBV7-9 | 14 | CASSLDSGLLEQYF
TRBJ2-7 | . | TRBV30 | 15 | CAWSPPTGESHEQYF
TRBJ1-1 | . | TRBV9 | 15 | CASSPRGGGATEAFF
TRBJ2-1 | . | TRBV6-1 | 15 | CASTELTGSSHEQFF
TRBJ2-1 | . | TRBV18 | 12 | CASSPSINEQFF
TRBJ2-3 | . | TRBV30 | 18 | CAWSGTTSGGASTDTQYF
TRBJ2-7 | . | TRBV4-1 | 14 | CASSQDRGFYEQYF
TRBJ2-1 | . | TRBV6-5 | 14 | CASSLLGEGREQFF
TRBJ2-7 | few | TRBV29-1 | 12 | CSVEVRPYEQYF
TRBJ2-7 | few | TRBV6-1 | 15 | CASTIGLAALYEQYF
TRBJ1-1 | . | TRBV5-8 | 14 | CASSLVAGDTEAFF
TRBJ1-2 | few | TRBV6-6 | 16 | CASSYLTGGGNYGYTF
TRBJ2-1 | . | TRBV7-2 | 16 | CASSSLGGAADNEQFF
TRBJ2-1 | . | TRBV27 | 15 | CASSSSGSSYNEQFF
TRBJ1-1 | . | TRBV19 | 17 | CASSSGQANTMNTEAFF
TRBJ2-3 | . | TRBV2 | 15 | CASRLAGGFADTQYF
TRBJ1-1 | few | TRBV27 | 13 | CASSLQQGTEAFF
TRBJ2-1 | . | TRBV18 | 14 | CASSTGTSRNEQFF
TRBJ2-3 | . | TRBV27 | 18 | CASSPPTSLAVSTDTQYF
TRBJ2-2 | . | TRBV5-1 | 17 | CASSGSLAGGRTGELFF
TRBJ2-7 | . | TRBV7-9 | 15 | CASSPGQGAYYEQYF
TRBJ2-3 | . | TRBV19 | 14 | CASTQGLSTDTQYF
TRBJ2-3 | . | TRBV7-9 | 16 | CASSSRTGEVTDTQYF
TRBJ1-1 | few | TRBV5-5 | 14 | CASRTYRDHTEAFF
TRBJ2-7 | . | TRBV7-6 | 15 | CASSLAGQGAYEQYF
TRBJ2-3 | . | TRBV5-1 | 14 | CASSTKSNTDTQYF
TRBJ2-3 | . | TRBV13 | 16 | CASSLSHGESTDTQYF
TRBJ2-7 | few | TRBV7-6 | 16 | CASSLATSGSQGEQYF